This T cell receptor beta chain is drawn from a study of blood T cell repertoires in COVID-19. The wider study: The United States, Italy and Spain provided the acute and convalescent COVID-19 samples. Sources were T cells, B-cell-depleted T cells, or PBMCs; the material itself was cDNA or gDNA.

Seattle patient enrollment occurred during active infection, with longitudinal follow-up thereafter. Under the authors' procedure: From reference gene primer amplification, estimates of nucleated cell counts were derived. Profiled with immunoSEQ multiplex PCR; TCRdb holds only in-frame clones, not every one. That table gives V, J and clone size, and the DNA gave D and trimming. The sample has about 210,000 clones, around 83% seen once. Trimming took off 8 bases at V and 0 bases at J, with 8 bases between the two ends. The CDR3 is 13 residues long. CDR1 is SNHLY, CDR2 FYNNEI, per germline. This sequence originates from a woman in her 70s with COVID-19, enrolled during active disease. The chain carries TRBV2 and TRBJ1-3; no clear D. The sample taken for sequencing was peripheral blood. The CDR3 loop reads CASEQNSGNTIYF. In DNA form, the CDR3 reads TGTGCCAGCGAACAGAACTCTGGAAACACCATATATTTT.